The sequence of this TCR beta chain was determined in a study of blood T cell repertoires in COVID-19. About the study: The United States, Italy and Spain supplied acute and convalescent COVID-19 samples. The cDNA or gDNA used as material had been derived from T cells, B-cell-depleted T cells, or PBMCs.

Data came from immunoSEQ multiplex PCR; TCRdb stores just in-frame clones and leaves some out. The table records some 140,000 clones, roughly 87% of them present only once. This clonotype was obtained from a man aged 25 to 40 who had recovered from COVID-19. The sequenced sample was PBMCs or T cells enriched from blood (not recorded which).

The CDR3 region is CASTRSTNTGELFF. CDR3 nucleotides: TGTGCCAGCACCCGGAGTACAAACACCGGGGAGCTGTTTTTT. This chain connects TRBV4-2 to TRBJ2-2, with no clear D. This CDR3 comprises 14 residues. Trimming pared 7 bases from V and 2 bases from J, leaving 11 bases between. Germline V lookup: CDR1 LGHNA, CDR2 YNFKEQ.